One and the same sample provided the 30 T cell receptor beta chains below, sequenced in a study of shared clonotypes between healthy human individuals. Sequencing used immunoSEQ multiplex PCR; TCRdb keeps in-frame clones, though not all of them. The repertoire holds 90,000 to 130,000 clones, with under 70% as singletons. Sequenced sample: memory CD8+ T cells sorted from blood. Subset in this sample: CD45RO+ cells pooled with CCR7-negative TemRA cells. These receptors were obtained from a woman between 25 and 40 years old in good health.

This rearrangement joins TRBV18 to TRBJ1-1; D is perhaps TRBD1 (6 bases). The CDR3 is made up of 14 amino acids. Germline V gene lookup returns CDR1 KGHSH and CDR2 LQKENI. V was cut by 2 bases and J by 1 base, with 8 bases left in between. The CDR3 loop reads CASSPGGQNTEAFF. The CDR3 nucleotides are TGTGCCAGCTCACCAGGGGGACAGAACACTGAAGCTTTCTTT.

This clone was seen repeatedly, ten times or more. The rearrangement links TRBV28 to TRBJ1-1; tentative D call: TRBD1 (5 bases). The CDR3 has 12 amino acids. With 5 bases removed from V and 7 bases from J, the gap between germline ends came to 11 bases. The germline V gene has CDR1 MDHEN and CDR2 SYDVKM. CDR3 loop: CASSLGRIEAFF. As DNA, the CDR3 is TGTGCCAGCAGTCTGGGACGGATTGAAGCTTTCTTT.

The chain employs TRBV6-1 and TRBJ1-5; 8 nucleotides line up with TRBD1. The CDR3 is 12 amino acids. Germline V gene data show CDR1 as MNHNS and CDR2 as SASEGT. V was clipped by 8 bases and J by 7 bases; unmatched bases: 4. The DNA of the CDR3 is TGTGCCAGCCGACAGGGGCAACAGCCCCAGCATTTT. Amino acid sequence: CASRQGQQPQHF.

A note on this clone: The same CDR3 is also encoded by other DNA sequences in this sample. The chain joins TRBV25-1 to TRBJ1-5; D unclear. Germline-derived CDR1 and CDR2 are MGHDK and SYGVNS. The CDR3 length is 14 residues. V dropped 4 bases and J dropped 1 base, with 8 bases sitting between them. CDR3 sequence reads: CASSGTASNQPQHF. Here the CDR3 DNA reads TGTGCCAGCAGTGGGACGGCGAGCAATCAGCCCCAGCATTTT.

As concerns this clone: This same CDR3 is encoded by further DNA sequences in the sample. The chain uses TRBV6-1 and TRBJ2-5; D ambiguous. V was clipped by 6 bases and J by 2 bases, with 4 bases between them. The germline gives CDR1 MNHNS, CDR2 SASEGT. This CDR3 contains 11 residues. The CDR3 DNA follows: TGTGCCAGCAGACTACAAGAGACCCAGTACTTC. Its protein product is CASRLQETQYF.

The rearrangement joins TRBV18 to TRBJ2-1; D remains ambiguous. CDR3 length: 14 amino acids. V was pared by 0 bases and J by 5 bases, with 8 bases between. Germline loops: CDR1 KGHSH, CDR2 LQKENI. DNA of the CDR3: TGTGCCAGCTCACCACCAAGTGATAACAATGAGCAGTTCTTC. Protein product: CASSPPSDNNEQFF.

This clone was observed a handful of times. CDR3 bases: TGTGCCAGCAGCTTAGGTGGGATCAACTACGAGCAGTACTTC. Residues: CASSLGGINYEQYF. The chain combines TRBV7-8 with TRBJ2-7; no definite D call. This CDR3 region has 14 residues. Deletions cut 1 base from V and 3 bases from J, with 10 bases between. Per germline, CDR1 SGHVS and CDR2 FQNEAQ.

The chain links TRBV5-1 to TRBJ1-2; D is unresolved. Germline CDR1 is SGHRS and CDR2 is YFSETQ. This CDR3 is built from 12 residues. V was clipped by 1 base and J by 4 bases, with 5 bases between them. DNA of the CDR3: TGCGCCAGCAGCTTGTATGGCTATGGCTACACCTTC. Amino acid sequence: CASSLYGYGYTF.

The chain carries TRBV7-7 and TRBJ2-7; D ambiguous. Germline loops: CDR1 SSHAT, CDR2 FNYEAQ (reference sequence). Deletions cut 1 base from V and 9 bases from J, with 13 bases between. The CDR3 is made up of 13 amino acids. CDR3 in amino acids: CASSLVVWSRQYF. The DNA for the CDR3 is TGTGCCAGCAGCTTAGTGGTTTGGAGTCGGCAGTACTTC.

The V gene is TRBV6-5, the J gene TRBJ1-2, with 7 bases matching TRBD1. Trimming cost V 2 bases and J 6 bases; bases outside gene matches: 9. Germline values: CDR1 MNHEY, CDR2 SVGAGI. The CDR3 totals 15 residues. The CDR3 here is CASSYLEGGVNGYTF. In nucleotides, the CDR3 is TGTGCCAGCAGTTACCTCGAAGGGGGCGTTAATGGCTACACCTTC.

The table lists this clone with many counts. This rearrangement joins TRBV19 to TRBJ2-7; TRBD1 matches at 7 bases. The CDR3 loop spans 13 amino acids. V lost 4 bases, J lost 1 base, and 1 base stayed unmatched. CDR1 is LNHDA, CDR2 SQIVND, per germline (reference sequence). As DNA, the CDR3 is TGTGCCAGTAGTAGGGACAGTTCCTACGAGCAGTACTTC. It yields the protein CASSRDSSYEQYF. The entire variable domain, with the rest obtained from reference TRBV19 and TRBJ2-7, is as follows: DGGITQSPKYLFRKEGQNVTLSCEQNLNHDAMYWYRQDPGQGLRLIYYSQIVNDFQKGDIAEGYSVSREKKESFPLTVTSAQKNPTAFYLCASSRDSSYEQYFGPGTRLTVT.

This chain joins TRBV13 and TRBJ2-6; tentative D call: TRBD2 (5 bases). Germline loops: CDR1 PRHDT, CDR2 FYEKMQ (reference sequence). Trimming shortened V by 1 base and J by 0 bases, and 7 bases separated the two germline ends. The CDR3 covers 16 residues. CDR3 DNA sequence: TGTGCCAGCAGCTTAGACGGGGACTCTGGGGCCAACGTCCTGACTTTC. It codes for CASSLDGDSGANVLTF.

The chain links TRBV28 to TRBJ2-7, with 8 bases lining up with TRBD2. The CDR3 is 19 residues long. V lost 2 bases to trimming and J lost 2 bases; unmatched junction nucleotides: 17. The germline gives CDR1 MDHEN, CDR2 SYDVKM. The CDR3 nucleotides are TGTGCCAGCAGTTTACAGGGGTGGAAAATAATAGCGGGACCCTACGAGCAGTACTTC. Its translation is CASSLQGWKIIAGPYEQYF.

This chain uses TRBV13 with TRBJ2-1, with D tentatively TRBD1 (6 bases). CDR3 size: 15 residues. Trimming took 6 bases from V and 4 from J, leaving 16 bases between them. Germline values: CDR1 PRHDT, CDR2 FYEKMQ (reference sequence). Here the CDR3 reads CASRGGEAQYNEQFF. DNA of the CDR3: TGTGCCAGCAGAGGGGGTGAAGCGCAGTACAATGAGCAGTTCTTC.

The V and J genes are TRBV2 and TRBJ2-3; 8 bases line up with TRBD2. Germline values: CDR1 SNHLY, CDR2 FYNNEI. The CDR3 extends over 13 amino acids. V trimming: 6 bases; J trimming: 5 bases; junction bases outside the gene matches: 4. The DNA for the CDR3 is TGTGCCAGCAGCGGGACTAGAGGAGATACGCAGTATTTT. Its protein is CASSGTRGDTQYF.

This clone appeared a single time. V gene TRBV28 combines with J gene TRBJ2-6, with 9 bases identical to TRBD1. J lost 0 bases, V lost 5 bases, and 8 bases had no gene match. CDR1 and CDR2 (germline): MDHEN, SYDVKM. The CDR3 totals 18 residues. The CDR3 nucleotides read TGTGCCAGCAGTAGAACAGGGGGCCCCAGCTCTGGGGCCAACGTCCTGACTTTC. Translation: CASSRTGGPSSGANVLTF.

This clone appeared many times. The CDR3 is CASSWFGGGANVLTF. Written as DNA, the CDR3 is TGTGCCAGCAGTTGGTTTGGTGGGGGGGCCAACGTCCTGACTTTC. V and J are TRBV28 and TRBJ2-6; D is ambiguous. This CDR3 region has 15 residues. The V gene's germline CDR1 is MDHEN and CDR2 SYDVKM. V was pared by 4 bases and J by 4 bases, with 11 bases between.

V usage is TRBV19 and J usage is TRBJ1-1, with a tentative D call TRBD1 (5 bases). CDR1 LNHDA and CDR2 SQIVND come from the germline V gene (reference sequence). The CDR3 consists of 13 residues. Trimming removed 4 bases at V and 5 bases at J, with 11 bases between. Here the CDR3 reads CASSTWTRTEAFF. The CDR3, as DNA: TGTGCCAGTAGTACCTGGACAAGAACTGAAGCTTTCTTT.

The chain uses TRBV15 and TRBJ2-7, with D unclear. Germline V gene data show CDR1 as LNHNV and CDR2 as YYDKDF (reference sequence). CDR3 length equals 13 residues. Between the trimmed V and J ends, which lost 0 bases and 5 bases, there was a span of 8 bases. As DNA, the CDR3 is TGTGCCACCAGCAGAGATTTAGGGAACGAGCAGTACTTC. As protein: CATSRDLGNEQYF.

This sequence joins TRBV7-8 and TRBJ2-1; D tentatively reads TRBD1 or TRBD2 (5 bases each). The CDR3 loop spans 15 amino acids. Germline loops: CDR1 SGHVS, CDR2 FQNEAQ. V was shortened by 1 base and J by 8 bases, with 15 bases between the two germline ends. In DNA, the CDR3 is TGTGCCAGCAGCTTAGTGGGACCCTCTTTCGATGAGCAGTTCTTC. This encodes CASSLVGPSFDEQFF.

The chain uses TRBV29-1 and TRBJ2-7; D is tentatively TRBD1 or TRBD2 (6 bases each). The V gene lost 1 base and the J gene lost 7 bases, with 23 bases spanning the gap. Germline CDR1 SQVTM, CDR2 ANQGSEA. The CDR3 spans 16 residues. CDR3 in DNA: TGCAGCGTTGAAGGCCGGAAAGGGGGGTCTGTGGGAGAGCAGTACTTC. The encoded protein is CSVEGRKGGSVGEQYF.

The chain links TRBV15 to TRBJ2-5; tentatively, D is TRBD1 or TRBD2 (5 bases each). The J call could be wrong; TRBJ2-7 is a better fit for the DNA end. CDR1 and CDR2 from the germline V gene are LNHNV and YYDKDF (reference sequence). The CDR3 has 15 residues. The DNA of the CDR3 is TGTGCCACCAGCAGAGATCGTGGGGGATCCTACGAGCAGTACTTC. This translates into CATSRDRGGSYEQYF.

As to this clone: The same CDR3 arises from other DNA sequences in this sample as well. The chain employs TRBV27 and TRBJ2-1, with 11 bases fitting TRBD2. This CDR3 is 15 amino acids long. The V gene end was trimmed by 5 bases and the J gene end by 4 bases; junction bases not matched to a gene: 4. The germline V gene encodes CDR1 MNHEY and CDR2 SMNVEV (reference sequence). The CDR3 reads CASSQTSGSYNEQFF. The CDR3 DNA follows: TGTGCCAGCAGTCAAACTAGCGGGAGTTACAATGAGCAGTTCTTC.

This clone has at least ten counts. The chain is built from TRBV5-4 and TRBJ2-7; D not certain. V lost 0 bases and J 0 bases, leaving 7 bases between the germline ends. The CDR3 loop spans 14 amino acids. Germline V CDR1 and CDR2: SGHNT, YYREEE (reference sequence). CDR3 sequence (DNA): TGTGCCAGCAGCTTGGAAGCCAACTCCTACGAGCAGTACTTC. This gives the protein CASSLEANSYEQYF.

The DNA for the CDR3 is TGTGCCAGCAGACGGGGACTAGTTTCCTACGAGCAGTACTTC. It codes for CASRRGLVSYEQYF. The chain recombines TRBV13 with TRBJ2-7; 8 positions match TRBD2. Trimming at V came to 6 bases and at J to 1 base, leaving 5 bases not matched to a gene. CDR1 is PRHDT, CDR2 FYEKMQ, per germline (reference sequence). The CDR3 totals 14 residues.

This chain connects TRBV28 to TRBJ1-1; D is undetermined. V lost 10 bases, J lost 0 bases, and 15 bases lay in between. CDR1 and CDR2 (germline): MDHEN, SYDVKM. This CDR3 is 14 amino acids long. The CDR3 region is CAISPRRMNTEAFF. Here the CDR3 DNA reads TGTGCCATTTCACCGCGACGGATGAACACTGAAGCTTTCTTT.

This clone showed up just a few times. V is TRBV7-8 and J is TRBJ2-3; D call uncertain. This CDR3 region has 14 residues. In germline, CDR1 is SGHVS, CDR2 FQNEAQ. Trimming left V 2 bases short and J 1 base short, with 7 bases between. The CDR3 region has the DNA TGTGCCAGCAGCTTAAACTATGGCACAGATACGCAGTATTTT. Its translation is CASSLNYGTDTQYF.

The V and J genes are TRBV27 and TRBJ2-5, with D perhaps matching TRBD1 or TRBD2 (7 bases each). The CDR3 sequence is 15 residues long. Trimming took off 9 bases at V and 5 bases at J, with 22 bases between the two ends. Per the germline V gene, CDR1 is MNHEY and CDR2 is SMNVEV (reference sequence). The CDR3 nucleotides read TGTGCCAGTAACCCGACAGGGAGGGAGAGGGAGACCCAGTACTTC. Amino acid sequence: CASNPTGRERETQYF.

This chain connects TRBV5-1 to TRBJ1-2; 7 bases map to TRBD1. V shed 5 bases, J shed 4 bases, and the junction held 5 bases outside the gene matches. There are 13 residues in the CDR3. Germline V lookup: CDR1 SGHRS, CDR2 YFSETQ. CDR3 nucleotides: TGCGCCAGCAGGTGGGACAGCTTCTATGGCTACACCTTC. Amino acid sequence: CASRWDSFYGYTF. The full variable domain, rest sourced from reference TRBV5-1 and TRBJ1-2, is KAGVTQTPRYLIKTRGQQVTLSCSPISGHRSVSWYQQTPGQGLQFLFEYFSETQRNKGNFPGRFSGRQFSNSRSEMNVSTLELGDSALYLCASRWDSFYGYTFGSGTRLTVV.

The table lists this clone with a few counts. Here the CDR3 DNA reads TGTGCCAGCAGCCCCGACAGGTCCAATCAGCCCCAGCATTTT. It is translated as CASSPDRSNQPQHF. The chain joins TRBV28 to TRBJ1-5, with D possibly being TRBD1 (6 bases). V dropped 6 bases and J dropped 3 bases, with 12 bases sitting between them. This CDR3 has 14 residues. CDR1 and CDR2 (germline): MDHEN, SYDVKM. Filled out from reference TRBV28 and TRBJ1-5, the complete variable domain reads DVKVTQSSRYLVKRTGEKVFLECVQDMDHENMFWYRQDPGLGLRLIYFSYDVKMKEKGDIPEGYSVSREKKERFSLILESASTNQTSMYLCASSPDRSNQPQHFGDGTRLSIL.